This entry lists 10 T cell receptor beta chains sequenced from one sample in a study of blood T cell repertoires in COVID-19. The data were produced by immunoSEQ multiplex PCR, yet TCRdb's version contains in-frame clones alone and is incomplete. The table includes about 58,000 clones, about 79% detected once. Input material: peripheral blood. Source of these receptors: a human donor in a cohort sampled during active COVID-19.

A remark on this clone: Compared with germline, one end of the junction differs, possibly owing to a read error. This chain connects TRBV27 to TRBJ2-7; TRBD2 might be the D (5 bases). The CDR3 has 13 residues. Germline CDR1 is MNHEY and CDR2 is SMNVEV (reference sequence). CDR3: CASSLGLGVLENF. CDR3 nucleotide sequence: TGTGCCAGCAGTTTGGGCTTGGGAGTATTAGAAAACTTC.

This chain joins TRBV27 and TRBJ1-2; no clear D. The CDR3 runs 13 residues. Trimming cost V 2 bases and J 2 bases, with 6 bases left between them. Germline V gene lookup returns CDR1 MNHEY and CDR2 SMNVEV (reference sequence). The CDR3 DNA is TGTGCCAGCAGTTTAAACAGCAACTATGGCTACACCTTC. Residues: CASSLNSNYGYTF.

The V call is TRBV6-5, the J call TRBJ2-7; perhaps TRBD1 as D (5 bases). The CDR3 is 15 amino acids. V lost 6 bases, J lost 5 bases, and 20 bases lay in between. The germline CDR1 and CDR2 sequences are MNHEY and SVGAGI. CDR3 in amino acids: CASSYQGGSPDEQYF. The CDR3 region has the DNA TGTGCCAGCAGCTATCAGGGCGGCAGTCCGGACGAGCAGTACTTC.

The chain combines TRBV25-1 with TRBJ1-4; 9 nucleotides match TRBD1. J lost 8 bases, V lost 4 bases, and 5 bases had no gene match. Germline V CDR1 and CDR2: MGHDK, SYGVNS. The CDR3 totals 14 residues. CDR3 DNA sequence: TGTGCCAGCAGTGTAGGGACAGGGCCCGAAAAACTGTTTTTT. It is translated as CASSVGTGPEKLFF.

The J gene is TRBJ2-7, the V gene TRBV12-3 or TRBV12-4, with TRBD1 matching 11 bases. The CDR3 is 13 amino acids. V lost 2 bases to trimming and J lost 10 bases; unmatched junction nucleotides: 4. CDR3 amino acids: CASSLRTGGPQYF. CDR3 sequence (DNA): TGTGCCAGCAGTTTACGGACAGGGGGCCCACAGTACTTC.

The V and J genes are TRBV19 and TRBJ1-1; D not resolved. The V gene's germline CDR1 is LNHDA and CDR2 SQIVND (reference sequence). This CDR3 has 13 amino acids. The V gene lost 3 bases and the J gene lost 8 bases, with 13 bases spanning the gap. CDR3 DNA: TGTGCCAGTAGTATCATGCAAGAGGCAGAAGCTTTCTTT. This translates into CASSIMQEAEAFF.

The V gene is TRBV30, the J gene TRBJ1-1; 9 bases line up with TRBD1. CDR3 length: 16 amino acids. Trimming removed 4 bases from V and 2 bases from J; junction bases left unmatched: 11. The germline CDR1 and CDR2 sequences are GTSNPN and SVGIG (reference sequence). The CDR3 loop reads CAWMGRRQGGNTEAFF. The CDR3 DNA reads as TGTGCCTGGATGGGTCGCAGACAGGGGGGAAACACTGAAGCTTTCTTT.

This clone was observed a single time. The V and J genes are TRBV10-1 and TRBJ2-7, with a possible D match to TRBD1 (5 bases). Trimming removed 0 bases from V and 2 bases from J, with 8 bases in between. From germline, CDR1 is WNHNN and CDR2 SYGVQD (reference sequence). This CDR3 spans 14 amino acids. The CDR3 protein is CASSESQGTYEQYF. The CDR3 region has the DNA TGCGCCAGCAGTGAGTCTCAGGGAACCTACGAGCAGTACTTC.

The rearrangement joins TRBV3-1 (or the pseudogene TRBV3-2) to TRBJ2-7; possibly TRBD1 for D (6 bases). The V end lost 2 bases, the J end lost 3 bases, and 11 bases lay between the germline ends. This CDR3 is built from 14 residues. CDR1 LGHDT and CDR2 YNNKEL come from the germline V gene (reference sequence). DNA of the CDR3: TGTGCCAGCAGCCAAACCGAGGACAGCTACGAGCAGTACTTC. Translating gives CASSQTEDSYEQYF.

The rearrangement uses TRBV7-9 and TRBJ2-7; tentative D call: TRBD1 (6 bases). Germline V gene data show CDR1 as SEHNR and CDR2 as FQNEAQ (reference sequence). This CDR3 is built from 14 residues. The V end lost 3 bases, the J end lost 0 bases, and 9 bases lay between the germline ends. The CDR3 DNA reads TGTGCCAGCAGCTTTGGACAGCCCTCCTACGAGCAGTACTTC. Protein: CASSFGQPSYEQYF.